Below are 32 T cell receptor beta chains sequenced from a single sample in a study of blood T cell repertoires in COVID-19. TCRdb's copy holds only in-frame clones and misses some; the assay was immunoSEQ multiplex PCR. The sample has roughly 480,000 clones; about 88% are singletons. The sequencing input was peripheral blood. These receptors all stem from a man between 18 and 29 years old with COVID-19, enrolled during active disease.

This chain connects TRBV10-2 to TRBJ1-2; perhaps TRBD1 as D (6 bases). The germline V gene encodes CDR1 WSHSY and CDR2 SAAADI. The V gene lost 2 bases and the J gene lost 5 bases, with 9 bases spanning the gap. This CDR3 comprises 13 residues. This CDR3 reads CASSEGRGYGYTF. For the CDR3, the DNA is TGCGCCAGCAGTGAGGGTAGGGGGTATGGCTACACCTTC.

In this sample, this clone turned up once. This chain links TRBV2 with TRBJ1-5, with no clear D. V shed 4 bases and J shed 0 bases, with 10 bases lying between them. The CDR3 totals 15 residues. Germline-derived CDR1 and CDR2 are SNHLY and FYNNEI. The CDR3 region has the DNA TGTGCCAGCAGTGTTTCAGATGTTAGCAATCAGCCCCAGCATTTT. This sequence encodes CASSVSDVSNQPQHF.

The rearrangement joins TRBV29-1 to TRBJ2-5; 7 nucleotides align to TRBD1. J was trimmed by 2 bases and V by 7 bases; bases with no gene match: 10. CDR1 is SQVTM and CDR2 is ANQGSEA in the germline V gene. The CDR3 is made up of 14 amino acids. This chain's CDR3 is CSAKKRGRQETQYF. CDR3 bases: TGCAGCGCCAAAAAGAGGGGGCGGCAAGAGACCCAGTACTTC.

The chain links TRBV2 to TRBJ1-5; no firm D call. CDR3 size: 11 residues. Trimming stripped 7 bases from V and 9 bases from J, with 10 bases between. CDR1 SNHLY and CDR2 FYNNEI come from the germline V gene. CDR3 DNA sequence: TGTGCCAGCACGCCGGGAGGGCCCCAGCATTTT. Its translation is CASTPGGPQHF. The full variable domain, its missing parts supplied by reference TRBV2 and TRBJ1-5, is EPEVTQTPSHQVTQMGQEVILRCVPISNHLYFYWYRQILGQKVEFLVSFYNNEISEKSEIFDDQFSVERPDGSNFTLKIRSTKLEDSAMYFCASTPGGPQHFGDGTRLSIL.

The chain joins TRBV7-6 to TRBJ2-2; TRBD2 matches at 8 bases. The CDR3 has 15 residues. J gave up 4 bases and V 4 bases, and 5 bases lay outside the gene matches. Per germline, CDR1 SGHVS and CDR2 FNYEAQ. The CDR3 reads CASSSFGRGTGELFF. The CDR3 DNA follows: TGTGCCAGCAGCTCCTTCGGGAGGGGCACCGGGGAGCTGTTTTTT.

The rearrangement joins TRBV7-9 to TRBJ2-5; TRBD1 might be the D (6 bases). CDR3 length equals 12 residues. The germline CDR1 and CDR2 sequences are SEHNR and FQNEAQ (reference sequence). The germline V and J ends were trimmed by 3 bases and 7 bases, with 9 bases remaining between them. The CDR3 loop is CASSLGAGTQYF. CDR3 bases: TGTGCCAGCAGCTTGGGGGCAGGGACCCAGTACTTC.

The CDR3 loop is CATSRDLYYNEQFF. The DNA for the CDR3 is TGTGCCACCAGCAGAGATCTCTATTACAATGAGCAGTTCTTC. This rearrangement joins TRBV15 to TRBJ2-1; unclear D gene. Germline loops: CDR1 LNHNV, CDR2 YYDKDF (reference sequence). CDR3 size: 14 residues. V gave up 0 bases and J gave up 4 bases, with 7 bases separating them.

This clone occurred once. This chain joins TRBV6-6 and TRBJ2-7; the match to TRBD2 covers 8 bases. The CDR3 covers 16 residues. V was clipped by 5 bases and J by 1 base; unmatched bases: 10. The germline CDR1 and CDR2 sequences are MNHNY and SVGAGI (reference sequence). The CDR3, as DNA: TGTGCCAGCAGTAAGCTAAGCGGGGGCCTATCCTACGAGCAGTACTTC. Its translation: CASSKLSGGLSYEQYF.

In its sample, this clone was seen once. The rearrangement links TRBV7-2 to TRBJ1-4; perhaps TRBD1 as D (6 bases). The CDR3 has 15 amino acids. Germline V gives CDR1 SGHTA, CDR2 FQGNSA. V was trimmed by 3 bases and J by 7 bases, leaving 15 bases between them. This chain's CDR3 is CASSLPGGYGEKLFF. CDR3 bases: TGTGCCAGCAGCTTGCCGGGGGGCTATGGTGAAAAACTGTTTTTT.

In this sample, this clone turned up a few times. The sample contains more than one DNA sequence encoding this CDR3. The rearrangement joins TRBV2 to TRBJ1-1, with D perhaps matching TRBD1 (6 bases). The CDR3 consists of 13 residues. V was clipped by 8 bases and J by 0 bases, with 10 bases between them. CDR1 is SNHLY and CDR2 is FYNNEI in the germline V gene. The CDR3 loop reads CASRGGMNTEAFF. CDR3 in DNA: TGTGCCAGCCGAGGGGGAATGAACACTGAAGCTTTCTTT.

This clone was seen once. CDR3 loop: CASSVEGDSGNTIYF. The CDR3 DNA reads TGTGCCAGCAGCGTAGAGGGAGACTCTGGAAACACCATATATTTT. V usage is TRBV9 and J usage is TRBJ1-3; D remains unclear. V lost 0 bases and J 0 bases, leaving 7 bases between the germline ends. Germline values: CDR1 SGDLS, CDR2 YYNGEE. The CDR3 extends over 15 amino acids.

This chain joins TRBV6-6 and TRBJ2-3, with 12 bases that match TRBD2. After removal of 11 bases from V and 2 bases from J, the junction contained 5 bases not matched to a gene. CDR3 length: 14 amino acids. Germline loops: CDR1 MNHNY, CDR2 SVGAGI (reference sequence). CDR3 bases: TGTGCCGCAACTAGCGGGAGGATCACAGATACGCAGTATTTT. It yields the protein CAATSGRITDTQYF.

V gene TRBV30 combines with J gene TRBJ1-5; D is uncertain. The CDR3 contains 12 residues. Trimming removed 1 base from V and 7 bases from J, with 8 bases in between. Per the germline V gene, CDR1 is GTSNPN and CDR2 is SVGIG (reference sequence). CDR3 amino acids: CAWSGGEQPQHF. CDR3 DNA sequence: TGTGCCTGGAGTGGTGGAGAACAGCCCCAGCATTTT.

The chain couples TRBV3-1 (or the pseudogene TRBV3-2) to TRBJ2-5; TRBD2 matches at 8 bases. The V gene end was trimmed by 5 bases and the J gene end by 6 bases; junction bases not matched to a gene: 11. Germline assignment: CDR1 LGHDT and CDR2 YNNKEL (reference sequence). This CDR3 is built from 15 residues. CDR3 coding DNA: TGTGCCAGCAGCTTAAATTCCGGGGGGGGAAAGACCCAGTACTTC. Translation: CASSLNSGGGKTQYF.

V usage is TRBV7-2 and J usage is TRBJ2-3; 8 bases map to TRBD2. The CDR3 length is 16 residues. V was pared by 5 bases and J by 7 bases, with 14 bases of the junction left unmatched. From germline, CDR1 is SGHTA and CDR2 FQGNSA. Written as DNA, the CDR3 is TGTGCCAGCAGCCTCGATGTCCGACTAGCGATTTATACGCAGTATTTT. This sequence encodes CASSLDVRLAIYTQYF.

This clone was detected once. V and J are TRBV19 and TRBJ2-1; 9 bases are shared with TRBD2. J gave up 7 bases and V 4 bases, and 5 bases lay outside the gene matches. CDR1 is LNHDA and CDR2 is SQIVND in the germline V gene (reference sequence). The CDR3 has 14 amino acids. CDR3 coding DNA: TGTGCCAGTAGTAATAGCGGGGGTGGGAATGAGCAGTTCTTC. Encoded protein: CASSNSGGGNEQFF.

V is TRBV5-6 and J is TRBJ2-3; D remains ambiguous. CDR1 is SGHDT, CDR2 YYEEEE, per germline. With 4 bases removed from V and 2 bases from J, the gap between germline ends came to 14 bases. CDR3 length equals 15 residues. Here the CDR3 reads CASSPMTALTDTQYF. The CDR3 region has the DNA TGTGCCAGCAGCCCAATGACTGCCCTCACAGATACGCAGTATTTT.

This clone has just one count. The chain links TRBV7-9 to TRBJ1-5, with 7 bases lining up with TRBD1. From germline, CDR1 is SEHNR and CDR2 FQNEAQ (reference sequence). This CDR3 is built from 16 residues. V was clipped by 1 base and J by 9 bases; unmatched bases: 12. CDR3 in amino acids: CASSLGQTGIRPPQHF. The CDR3 nucleotides read TGTGCCAGCAGCTTAGGACAGACAGGGATCCGTCCGCCCCAGCATTTT.

This rearrangement joins TRBV7-8 to TRBJ2-1; TRBD2 matches 7 bases. The V segment lost 1 base and the J segment 5 bases; nucleotides outside the gene matches: 14. In germline, CDR1 is SGHVS, CDR2 FQNEAQ. The CDR3 loop spans 18 amino acids. The CDR3 loop reads CASSLVVGVRGKDNEQFF. In DNA, the CDR3 is TGTGCCAGCAGCTTAGTGGTTGGGGTGCGGGGGAAAGACAATGAGCAGTTCTTC.

The rearrangement links TRBV7-9 to TRBJ2-7; 10 nucleotides agree with TRBD1. Trimming cost V 1 base and J 4 bases; bases outside gene matches: 4. This CDR3 is built from 15 residues. From germline, CDR1 is SEHNR and CDR2 FQNEAQ (reference sequence). Here the CDR3 reads CASSLGGTGAYEQYF. The CDR3 DNA sequence: TGTGCCAGCAGCTTAGGGGGGACAGGGGCTTACGAGCAGTACTTC.

This chain connects TRBV6-4 to TRBJ2-3, with 7 bases lining up with TRBD2. The junction had 7 bases not matched to a gene; V was cut back by 6 bases and J by 1 base. CDR1 is MRHNA and CDR2 is SNTAGT in the germline V gene. The CDR3 spans 15 residues. The CDR3 nucleotides read TGTGCCAGCAGGCGTACTAGCGCTGGCACAGATACGCAGTATTTT. Protein sequence: CASRRTSAGTDTQYF.

The CDR3 protein is CASSFDVSGYNEQFF. The CDR3 region has the DNA TGTGCCAGCAGCTTTGATGTCAGCGGATACAATGAGCAGTTCTTC. The J gene is TRBJ2-1, the V gene TRBV5-4; tentatively, D is TRBD2 (5 bases). V lost 2 bases to trimming and J lost 4 bases, with 13 bases between them. Germline CDR1 and CDR2: SGHNT and YYREEE (reference sequence). This CDR3 has 15 residues.

This clone showed up just once. V usage is TRBV4-1 and J usage is TRBJ1-2; TRBD1 is a possible D gene (5 bases). This CDR3 region has 15 residues. Trimming stripped 5 bases from V and 5 bases from J, with 18 bases between. Looked up from germline, CDR1 is MGHRA and CDR2 is YSYEKL. CDR3 loop: CASSYSGADTYGYTF. CDR3 DNA sequence: TGCGCCAGCAGCTACAGCGGGGCCGACACTTATGGCTACACCTTC.

The V and J genes are TRBV4-2 and TRBJ2-1; 8 bases match TRBD2. The CDR3 sequence is 16 residues long. Losses at the gene ends were 0 bases for V and 8 bases for J; bases not matched to a gene: 9. The germline CDR1 and CDR2 sequences are LGHNA and YNFKEQ. CDR3 region: CASSQDRTGGPDEQFF. DNA for the CDR3: TGTGCCAGCAGCCAAGATAGAACGGGGGGGCCGGATGAGCAGTTCTTC.

The rearrangement joins TRBV25-1 to TRBJ2-7, with 9 bases aligning to TRBD2. The germline V gene encodes CDR1 MGHDK and CDR2 SYGVNS. Trimming cost V 1 base and J 3 bases; bases outside gene matches: 4. The CDR3 length is 15 residues. The CDR3 DNA reads as TGTGCCAGCAGTGAATCCTTAGCGGGAGACTACGAGCAGTACTTC. This codes for CASSESLAGDYEQYF.

V gene TRBV30 combines with J gene TRBJ1-6; D is ambiguous. The CDR3 runs 11 residues. Trimming took 5 bases from V and 7 from J, leaving 6 bases between them. From germline, CDR1 is GTSNPN and CDR2 SVGIG (reference sequence). CDR3 nucleotide sequence: TGTGCCTGGGGGCGGAATTCACCCCTCCACTTT. Its translation: CAWGRNSPLHF.

The chain couples TRBV9 to TRBJ1-3; TRBD1 might be the D (6 bases). In germline, CDR1 is SGDLS, CDR2 YYNGEE. The CDR3 extends over 14 amino acids. The V gene lost 3 bases and the J gene lost 0 bases, with 7 bases spanning the gap. In nucleotides, the CDR3 is TGTGCCAGCAGCGAGGACAGCTCTGGAAACACCATATATTTT. It specifies CASSEDSSGNTIYF.

This clone has more than one count but fewer than ten. The chain joins TRBV27 to TRBJ2-7, with a weak D call TRBD1 (6 bases). Germline V gene lookup returns CDR1 MNHEY and CDR2 SMNVEV (reference sequence). The CDR3 length is 13 residues. V dropped 6 bases and J dropped 3 bases, with 12 bases sitting between them. The CDR3 spells CASRPGDGYEQYF. CDR3 in DNA: TGTGCCAGCAGGCCAGGGGATGGCTACGAGCAGTACTTC.

This clone was counted only a few times. V is TRBV12-3 or TRBV12-4 and J is TRBJ1-1, with D unclear. The CDR3 is 13 amino acids. Trimming left V 5 bases short and J 3 bases short, with 10 bases between. The CDR3 nucleotides are TGTGCCAGCAGTCTCTGGGGAGACACTGAAGCTTTCTTT. Amino acids: CASSLWGDTEAFF.

The chain joins TRBV6-6 to TRBJ2-2; 8 nucleotides match TRBD2. This CDR3 has 14 residues. CDR1 is MNHNY, CDR2 SVGAGI, per germline (reference sequence). Trimming cost V 6 bases and J 7 bases; bases outside gene matches: 7. CDR3 in DNA: TGTGCCAGCAGAAAGGGACTAGAGGTCGGGGAGCTGTTTTTT. Its protein product is CASRKGLEVGELFF.

The chain has TRBV3-1 (or the pseudogene TRBV3-2) and TRBJ2-5; the match to TRBD2 covers 8 bases. The J segment lost 4 bases and the V segment lost 4 bases, leaving 11 bases of the junction unmatched. The CDR3 is 16 residues long. The germline CDR1 and CDR2 sequences are LGHDT and YNNKEL (reference sequence). CDR3 DNA sequence: TGTGCCAGCAGCCGAAGGGCGGGGGGACGAGGAGAGACCCAGTACTTC. Protein sequence: CASSRRAGGRGETQYF.

This clone was counted a few times. This chain joins TRBV7-9 and TRBJ1-5; no clear D gene. Germline V gene data show CDR1 as SEHNR and CDR2 as FQNEAQ (reference sequence). The V gene lost 5 bases and the J gene lost 2 bases, with 7 bases spanning the gap. The CDR3 is 13 amino acids. The CDR3 coding sequence is TGTGCCAGCAGCGTCGAGGGCAATCAGCCCCAGCATTTT. Its translation: CASSVEGNQPQHF.